These 9 T cell receptor beta chains came from one sample sequenced in a study of CD8+ T cells in alopecia areata (dated by TCRdb to the late 2010s). For a handful of biomarker-study patients, CD4+ cells were further sorted into CD25+CD127- cells. The library was made by the immunoSEQ multiplex PCR assay. For TCR sequencing, RNA was extracted from every sample and reverse transcribed into cDNA to serve as template. As stored in TCRdb, this immuneACCESS dataset retains in-frame rearrangements with V and J assigned. A fraction of the clones does not appear; measured against another copy, unresolved V genes explain less than half of the discrepancy, and the remainder lacks a known reason. The sample table holds around 35,000 clones, of which roughly half were seen once. The ten largest clonotypes hold about 1.7% of the sample. Sequenced: CD4+ Tregs sorted from blood. Receptors were obtained from a human donor with alopecia areata.

This clone rates as medium-sized. The J gene is TRBJ1-2, the V gene TRBV7-2, with 7 bases lining up with TRBD1. The junction had 6 bases not matched to a gene; V was cut back by 1 base and J by 7 bases. Germline assignment: CDR1 SGHTA and CDR2 FQGNSA. This CDR3 has 14 residues. CDR3 in DNA: TGTGCCAGCAGCTTAGTGGGGCGGACAGGTGGCTACACCTTC. This gives the protein CASSLVGRTGGYTF.

This chain connects TRBV27 to TRBJ1-4; D not certain. The CDR3 contains 13 residues. Germline assignment: CDR1 MNHEY and CDR2 SMNVEV (reference sequence). Trimming stripped 10 bases from V and 4 bases from J, with 13 bases between. CDR3 sequence reads: CATRALYNEKLFF. The CDR3 bases are TGTGCCACCCGGGCCCTCTATAATGAAAAACTGTTTTTT.

The gene calls are TRBV7-3 and TRBJ1-1; D is unclear. CDR3 length: 13 amino acids. Germline V lookup: CDR1 SGHTA, CDR2 FQGTGA. V was shortened by 5 bases and J by 5 bases, with 12 bases between the two germline ends. The CDR3 DNA reads TGTGCCAGCAGCCAAAACCAGGAGACTGAAGCTTTCTTT. Protein: CASSQNQETEAFF.

The chain employs TRBV7-2 and TRBJ2-1; D remains unclear. The CDR3 contains 16 residues. Germline-derived CDR1 and CDR2 are SGHTA and FQGNSA. With 0 bases removed from V and 0 bases from J, the gap between germline ends came to 9 bases. The CDR3 here is CASSLAASSSYNEQFF. CDR3 in DNA: TGTGCCAGCAGCTTAGCGGCGTCTTCCTCCTACAATGAGCAGTTCTTC.

This clone turned up a few times. The chain links TRBV7-8 to TRBJ2-5; D is perhaps TRBD2 (6 bases). This CDR3 is 17 amino acids long. The V gene lost 4 bases and the J gene lost 1 base, with 19 bases spanning the gap. CDR1 is SGHVS, CDR2 FQNEAQ, per germline. The CDR3 protein is CASSSGTSGGIQETQYF. For the CDR3, the DNA is TGTGCCAGCAGCTCCGGGACCAGTGGGGGGATCCAAGAGACCCAGTACTTC.

This sequence joins TRBV7-9 and TRBJ1-2; tentatively, D is TRBD1 (5 bases). CDR3 length: 14 residues. Trimming took off 7 bases at V and 8 bases at J, with 20 bases between the two ends. CDR1 SEHNR and CDR2 FQNEAQ come from the germline V gene (reference sequence). The CDR3 protein is CASTPTIGTIGYTF. DNA for the CDR3: TGTGCCAGCACCCCGACTATAGGGACGATCGGCTACACCTTC.

The chain is built from TRBV18 and TRBJ2-3; no clear D. The CDR3 consists of 15 residues. Germline V lookup: CDR1 KGHSH, CDR2 LQKENI. Trimming removed 3 bases from V and 0 bases from J, with 10 bases in between. The CDR3 is CASSPDLSSTDTQYF. In DNA form, the CDR3 reads TGTGCCAGCTCACCTGACCTGTCTAGCACAGATACGCAGTATTTT.

This clone occurred a few times. The genes are TRBV28 and TRBJ1-1; unclear D gene. Germline CDR1 is MDHEN and CDR2 is SYDVKM. Deletions cut 6 bases from V and 8 bases from J, with 13 bases between. There are 12 residues in the CDR3. CDR3 residues: CASRITALEAFF. CDR3 nucleotide sequence: TGTGCCAGCAGAATAACAGCTCTAGAAGCTTTCTTT. Full variable domain (missing parts from reference TRBV28 and TRBJ1-1): DVKVTQSSRYLVKRTGEKVFLECVQDMDHENMFWYRQDPGLGLRLIYFSYDVKMKEKGDIPEGYSVSREKKERFSLILESASTNQTSMYLCASRITALEAFFGQGTRLTVV.

The chain is built from TRBV27 and TRBJ1-4; no clear D gene. The CDR3 sequence is 14 residues long. Germline V gene lookup returns CDR1 MNHEY and CDR2 SMNVEV (reference sequence). Deletions cut 3 bases from V and 8 bases from J, with 13 bases between. CDR3 in DNA: TGTGCCAGCAGTTTTAGCGGGGTAGGCGAAAAACTGTTTTTT. Translating it yields CASSFSGVGEKLFF.